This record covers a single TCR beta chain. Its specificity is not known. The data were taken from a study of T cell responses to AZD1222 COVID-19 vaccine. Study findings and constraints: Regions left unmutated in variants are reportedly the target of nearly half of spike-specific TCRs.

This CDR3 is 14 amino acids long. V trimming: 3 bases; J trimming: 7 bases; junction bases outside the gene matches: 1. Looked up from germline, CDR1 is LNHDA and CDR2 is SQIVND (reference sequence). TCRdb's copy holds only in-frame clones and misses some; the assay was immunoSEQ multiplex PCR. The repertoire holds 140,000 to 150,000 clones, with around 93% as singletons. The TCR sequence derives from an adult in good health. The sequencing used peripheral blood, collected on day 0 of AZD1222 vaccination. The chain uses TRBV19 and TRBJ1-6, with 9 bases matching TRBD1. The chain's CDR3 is CASSIGTGNSPLHF. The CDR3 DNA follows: TGTGCCAGTAGTATCGGGACAGGGAATTCACCCCTCCACTTT.